This T cell receptor (beta chain) was found in a study of T-cell reconstitution after alpha-beta-depleted transplantation in children. Notes on the study in general: T-cell counts and diversity at one year following transplant were attributed mainly to newly produced T cells. In patients about two months after transplant, alpha-beta T cells reportedly arose from several hundred expanded graft clones.

Unique molecular identifiers were built into the TCRbeta library. One entry per CDR3 protein, called by TCRdb with MiXCR from the PCR reads. The profile covers about 200,000 distinct CDR3 sequences, with roughly 6.3% appearing a single time and about 4.4% taken by the ten largest. This clonotype occurred a few times. Its matching antigen is unknown. With 5 bases clipped from V and 2 bases from J, the junction kept 12 bases outside the gene matches. Per the germline V gene, CDR1 is SGHTA and CDR2 is FQGNSA. The CDR3 length is 16 residues. The receptor was derived from a girl under three years old with combined immunodeficiency, due to receive a stem cell transplant. The chain joins TRBV7-2 to TRBJ2-7, with 7 nucleotides matching TRBD1. Here the sequenced sample was PBMCs, taken before TCRalphabeta/CD19-depleted stem cell transplant. The CDR3 nucleotides are TGTGCCAGCAGCGATCCACAGGGGTTGAATGCCTACGAGCAGTACTTC. The encoded protein is CASSDPQGLNAYEQYF.